The 21 T cell receptor beta chains in this list originate from one sample, sequenced in a study of blood T cell repertoires in COVID-19. Clones were sequenced by immunoSEQ multiplex PCR, and TCRdb holds only the in-frame ones, with some missing. The repertoire holds about 230,000 clones, around four fifths seen once, with around 2.6% in the top ten. Material for sequencing was peripheral blood. The receptors come from a woman in her seventies with active or convalescent COVID-19.

V is TRBV7-9 and J is TRBJ2-2, with D possibly TRBD2 on 5 matching bases. The CDR3 extends over 14 amino acids. Germline loops: CDR1 SEHNR, CDR2 FQNEAQ (reference sequence). V was pared by 4 bases and J by 4 bases, with 10 bases between. The CDR3 protein is CASSYAAGTGELFF. The CDR3 DNA reads as TGTGCCAGCAGCTACGCGGCGGGCACCGGGGAGCTGTTTTTT.

The gene calls are TRBV28 and TRBJ1-1, with 7 bases matching TRBD1. V lost 2 bases, J lost 5 bases, and 8 bases stayed unmatched. Germline loops: CDR1 MDHEN, CDR2 SYDVKM. CDR3 length: 15 residues. The CDR3 sequence is CASSLPGGGRTEAFF. CDR3 coding DNA: TGTGCCAGCAGTTTACCAGGGGGTGGGAGGACTGAAGCTTTCTTT. The whole variable domain, filled in from reference TRBV28 and TRBJ1-1, reads DVKVTQSSRYLVKRTGEKVFLECVQDMDHENMFWYRQDPGLGLRLIYFSYDVKMKEKGDIPEGYSVSREKKERFSLILESASTNQTSMYLCASSLPGGGRTEAFFGQGTRLTVV.

This chain joins TRBV19 and TRBJ1-1; possible D gene TRBD1, 5 bases. Germline V CDR1 and CDR2: LNHDA, SQIVND (reference sequence). CDR3 length: 12 residues. V was cut by 3 bases and J by 9 bases, with 11 bases left in between. The CDR3 here is CASSIGRAQAFF. The CDR3 nucleotides are TGTGCCAGTAGTATCGGCAGGGCCCAAGCTTTCTTT. The variable domain in full, with the rest retrieved from reference TRBV19 and TRBJ1-1, is DGGITQSPKYLFRKEGQNVTLSCEQNLNHDAMYWYRQDPGQGLRLIYYSQIVNDFQKGDIAEGYSVSREKKESFPLTVTSAQKNPTAFYLCASSIGRAQAFFGQGTRLTVV.

This clone was observed once. V gene TRBV2 combines with J gene TRBJ2-7; 13 nucleotides agree with TRBD2. Germline-derived CDR1 and CDR2 are SNHLY and FYNNEI. The CDR3 has 14 residues. J gave up 7 bases and V 8 bases, and 8 bases lay outside the gene matches. In DNA form, the CDR3 reads TGTGCCAGCTGGGGGACTAGCGGGGCGGGGGAGCAGTACTTC. It is translated as CASWGTSGAGEQYF.

V gene TRBV7-9 combines with J gene TRBJ2-2, with 7 bases that match TRBD1. Germline V gene data show CDR1 as SEHNR and CDR2 as FQNEAQ (reference sequence). Germline trimming cut 6 bases from V and 4 bases from J; bases unmatched to any gene: 8. This CDR3 spans 15 amino acids. The CDR3 protein is CASRRQGRGTGELFF. The CDR3 DNA reads TGTGCCAGCAGGAGACAGGGTCGGGGCACCGGGGAGCTGTTTTTT.

This clone was seen a handful of times. This chain links TRBV27 with TRBJ1-6; D possibly corresponds to TRBD1 (5 bases). Per the germline V gene, CDR1 is MNHEY and CDR2 is SMNVEV (reference sequence). V lost 3 bases, J lost 8 bases, and 11 bases lay in between. The CDR3 contains 14 residues. Written as DNA, the CDR3 is TGTGCCAGCAGTTTCGGGGGGATAGATTCACCCCTCCACTTT. Translated, it gives CASSFGGIDSPLHF.

The CDR3 loop is CASSVVESNYGYTF. The CDR3 DNA sequence: TGTGCCAGCAGCGTGGTAGAGTCTAACTATGGCTACACCTTC. The rearrangement joins TRBV9 to TRBJ1-2; D gene uncertain. From germline, CDR1 is SGDLS and CDR2 YYNGEE. The CDR3 runs 14 residues. The ends were cut back, 2 bases at V and 0 bases at J, with 8 bases in the middle. Full variable domain (missing parts from reference TRBV9 and TRBJ1-2): DSGVTQTPKHLITATGQRVTLRCSPRSGDLSVYWYQQSLDQGLQFLIQYYNGEERAKGNILERFSAQQFPDLHSELNLSSLELGDSALYFCASSVVESNYGYTFGSGTRLTVV.

The V gene is TRBV5-4, the J gene TRBJ2-3; a possible D gene is TRBD1 (5 bases). CDR1 SGHNT and CDR2 YYREEE come from the germline V gene (reference sequence). CDR3 length equals 17 residues. V lost 4 bases and J lost 4, with 22 bases in between. The CDR3: CASSPPGPSRGPDTQYF. The CDR3 DNA reads TGTGCCAGCAGCCCCCCAGGGCCATCGAGAGGACCAGATACGCAGTATTTT.

This rearrangement joins TRBV21-1 to TRBJ1-2. TRBV21-1 represents a pseudogene. CDR3 length: 18 residues. CDR3 residues: CASSKGADSLREDYGYTF. CDR3 nucleotides: TGTGCCAGCAGCAAGGGGGCGGACAGCCTTCGGGAGGACTATGGCTACACCTTC.

This rearrangement joins TRBV3-1 (or the pseudogene TRBV3-2) to TRBJ1-1; 7 bases are a match to TRBD1. CDR1 and CDR2 from the germline V gene are LGHDT and YNNKEL (reference sequence). V was pared by 4 bases and J by 5 bases, with 10 bases of the junction left unmatched. The CDR3 consists of 15 residues. The chain's CDR3 is CASSLRGGLGTEAFF. CDR3 nucleotides: TGTGCCAGCAGCCTTAGAGGGGGCTTGGGGACTGAAGCTTTCTTT.

The gene calls are TRBV19 and TRBJ1-2; D remains ambiguous. The CDR3 contains 12 residues. The V end was cut by 2 bases, the J end by 4 bases, with 5 bases between. Germline assignment: CDR1 LNHDA and CDR2 SQIVND (reference sequence). The CDR3 DNA reads as TGTGCCAGTAGTATAACCGGCTATGGCTACACCTTC. It yields the protein CASSITGYGYTF.

This clone was seen only once. The genes are TRBV24-1 and TRBJ2-5; TRBD1 aligns across 10 bases. The germline gives CDR1 KGHDR, CDR2 SFDVKD. Losses at the gene ends were 0 bases for V and 4 bases for J; bases not matched to a gene: 4. This CDR3 has 16 residues. The CDR3 sequence: CATSDLRDRGGETQYF. The CDR3 nucleotides read TGTGCCACCAGTGATTTGCGGGACAGGGGAGGAGAGACCCAGTACTTC.

Turning to this clone: A read error may account for a junction end that differs from germline. The chain is built from TRBV7-7 and TRBJ1-4; 8 bases align to TRBD1. This CDR3 has 15 amino acids. Germline loops: CDR1 SSHAT, CDR2 FNYEAQ (reference sequence). The CDR3 loop reads CASSLETGVGEKLFF. The CDR3 DNA is TGTGCTAGCAGCTTAGAGACAGGGGTTGGGGAAAAACTGTTTTTT.

The genes are TRBV3-1 (or the pseudogene TRBV3-2) and TRBJ2-2, with 10 bases aligning to TRBD2. CDR1 and CDR2 from the germline V gene are LGHDT and YNNKEL (reference sequence). This CDR3 has 16 residues. Trimming at V came to 4 bases and at J to 5 bases, leaving 7 bases not matched to a gene. The CDR3 DNA follows: TGTGCCAGCAGCCTCCCACTGGGACTAGCGACCGGGGAGCTGTTTTTT. Encoded protein: CASSLPLGLATGELFF.

The V and J genes are TRBV5-1 and TRBJ1-1; 11 bases match TRBD1. The CDR3 extends over 14 amino acids. In germline, CDR1 is SGHRS, CDR2 YFSETQ. The V segment lost 4 bases and the J segment 3 bases; nucleotides outside the gene matches: 2. CDR3 DNA sequence: TGCGCCAGCAGCCCGGACAGGGGGCACACTGAAGCTTTCTTT. Protein product: CASSPDRGHTEAFF.

Of note for this clone: The junction departs from the called germline gene at one end, perhaps through a read error. The DNA for the CDR3 is TGTGCCAGCAGCGAAGGGACAGGTTATCAGCCCCAGCATTTT. Residues: CASSEGTGYQPQHF. This chain connects TRBV2 to TRBJ1-5; 8 positions match TRBD1. The V gene's germline CDR1 is SNHLY and CDR2 FYNNEI. The CDR3 totals 14 residues.

The chain joins TRBV6-1 to TRBJ1-1; D not resolved. The V end lost 2 bases, the J end lost 8 bases, and 6 bases lay between the germline ends. The CDR3 loop spans 11 amino acids. Germline V lookup: CDR1 MNHNS, CDR2 SASEGT. In nucleotides, the CDR3 is TGTGCCAGCAGTGAACAGTTCGAAGCTTTCTTT. Translated, it gives CASSEQFEAFF.

This chain connects TRBV7-2 to TRBJ1-6; tentative D call: TRBD1 (5 bases). The CDR3 runs to 15 residues. Germline V CDR1 and CDR2: SGHTA, FQGNSA. The ends were cut back, 5 bases at V and 2 bases at J, with 10 bases in the middle. This CDR3 reads CASSPMGPYNSPLHF. CDR3 nucleotide sequence: TGTGCCAGCAGCCCGATGGGGCCCTATAATTCACCCCTCCACTTT.

This clone was picked up a small number of times. This chain links TRBV7-2 with TRBJ2-5; D call uncertain. Trimming stripped 2 bases from V and 4 bases from J, with 8 bases between. Germline V CDR1 and CDR2: SGHTA, FQGNSA. The CDR3 contains 13 residues. The DNA of the CDR3 is TGTGCCAGCAGCTTAATAGTCGGAGAGACCCAGTACTTC. Residues: CASSLIVGETQYF.

The chain carries TRBV4-1 and TRBJ2-7; TRBD1 aligns across 8 bases. V was clipped by 3 bases and J by 3 bases; unmatched bases: 10. The CDR3 loop spans 16 amino acids. Germline values: CDR1 MGHRA, CDR2 YSYEKL. The CDR3, as DNA: TGCGCCAGCAGCCAGGGGCGGGCAGGGGGCAGCTACGAGCAGTACTTC. Encoded protein: CASSQGRAGGSYEQYF.

The table lists this clone with a few counts. The V gene is TRBV5-4, the J gene TRBJ2-3, with 8 bases lining up with TRBD2. The CDR3 covers 15 residues. With 2 bases clipped from V and 6 bases from J, the junction kept 8 bases outside the gene matches. Germline CDR1 is SGHNT and CDR2 is YYREEE (reference sequence). CDR3 in amino acids: CASSFPREDMDTQYF. The CDR3 bases are TGTGCCAGCAGCTTTCCGCGGGAGGATATGGATACGCAGTATTTT.